This TCR beta chain derives from a study of human T cells and chemical hapten exposure. Overall study context: Throughout the approximately 25-week study, diphenylcyclopropenone was applied weekly to the patients' scalps.

Study-wide results and caveats: DPC sensitization did not alter TCRs above 1 in 1000 frequency.

This clonotype has at least ten counts. What it recognizes is unknown. Germline CDR1 reads MDHEN; CDR2 reads SYDVKM. CDR3 length: 12 amino acids. Trimming pared 7 bases from V and 6 bases from J, leaving 10 bases between. Documented time point: pre-sensitization, week 0. Treatment of the sample: therapeutic diphenylcyclopropenone sensitization with weekly scalp DPC. During construction of the library, unique molecular identifiers were attached to individual cDNA molecules for quantitative, reproducible TCR counting. Via MiXCR, TCRdb re-called the RACE reads, giving one row per CDR3 protein. The sample holds about 380,000 distinct CDR3 sequences; roughly 4.6% are singletons and the top ten take 2.5% to 3%.

The receptor's source is a woman between 50 and 59 years old with alopecia areata. Some clones in this sample may be carry-over from other donors' samples. This material consisted of whole blood, taken in connection with sensitization to the hapten diphenylcyclopropenone (DPC). This chain links TRBV28 with TRBJ2-1; D might be TRBD2 (6 bases). Written as DNA, the CDR3 is TGTGCCAGCAAGGAGGGAATCAATGAGCAGTTCTTC. This gives the protein CASKEGINEQFF.